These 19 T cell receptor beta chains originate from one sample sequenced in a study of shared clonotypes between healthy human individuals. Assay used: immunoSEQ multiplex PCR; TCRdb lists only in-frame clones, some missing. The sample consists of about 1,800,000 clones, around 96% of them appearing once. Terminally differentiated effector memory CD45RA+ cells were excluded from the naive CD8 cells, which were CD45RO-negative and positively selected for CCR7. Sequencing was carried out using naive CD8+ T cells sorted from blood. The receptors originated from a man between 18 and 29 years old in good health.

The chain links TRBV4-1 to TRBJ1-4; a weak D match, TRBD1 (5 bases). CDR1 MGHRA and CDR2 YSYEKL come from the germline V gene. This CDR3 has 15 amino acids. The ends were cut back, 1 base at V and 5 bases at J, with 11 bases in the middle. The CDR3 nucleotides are TGCGCCAGCAGCCAAGGATGGGGCTTAAATGAAAAACTGTTTTTT. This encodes CASSQGWGLNEKLFF.

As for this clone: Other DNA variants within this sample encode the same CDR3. CDR3 DNA sequence: TGTGCCAGCAGCTTAGTGGGTGAAAAACTGTTTTTT. It codes for CASSLVGEKLFF. V gene TRBV7-9 combines with J gene TRBJ1-4, with D unclear. The CDR3 is 12 amino acids. The V gene lost 1 base and the J gene lost 7 bases, with 4 bases spanning the gap. Per germline, CDR1 SEHNR and CDR2 FQNEAQ (reference sequence).

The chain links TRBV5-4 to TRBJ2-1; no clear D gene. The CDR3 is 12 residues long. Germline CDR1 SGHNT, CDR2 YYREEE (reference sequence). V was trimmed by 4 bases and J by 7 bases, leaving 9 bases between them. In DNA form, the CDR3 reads TGTGCCAGCAGCCCCGAACGTAATGAGCAGTTCTTC. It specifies CASSPERNEQFF.

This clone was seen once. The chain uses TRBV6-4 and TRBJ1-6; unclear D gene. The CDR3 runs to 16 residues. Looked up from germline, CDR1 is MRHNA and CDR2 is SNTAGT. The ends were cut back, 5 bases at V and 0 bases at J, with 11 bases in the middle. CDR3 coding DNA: TGTGCCAGCAGTCTTCCCCGGGGCTCCTATAATTCACCCCTCCACTTT. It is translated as CASSLPRGSYNSPLHF.

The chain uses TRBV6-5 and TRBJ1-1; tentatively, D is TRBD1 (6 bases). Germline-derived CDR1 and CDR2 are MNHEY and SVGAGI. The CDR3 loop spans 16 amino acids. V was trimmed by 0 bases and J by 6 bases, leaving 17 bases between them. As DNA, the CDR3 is TGTGCCAGCAGTTACTCGGTCGGACAGCGGATGGCTGAAGCTTTCTTT. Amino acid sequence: CASSYSVGQRMAEAFF.

CDR3 sequence: CASSMGRMTPGYTF. The CDR3 DNA sequence: TGTGCCAGCAGCATGGGACGGATGACCCCTGGCTACACCTTC. This rearrangement joins TRBV11-2 to TRBJ1-2; a weak D match, TRBD1 (5 bases). Germline CDR1 is SGHAT and CDR2 is FQNNGV. CDR3 size: 14 residues. Trimming removed 5 bases at V and 7 bases at J, with 17 bases between.

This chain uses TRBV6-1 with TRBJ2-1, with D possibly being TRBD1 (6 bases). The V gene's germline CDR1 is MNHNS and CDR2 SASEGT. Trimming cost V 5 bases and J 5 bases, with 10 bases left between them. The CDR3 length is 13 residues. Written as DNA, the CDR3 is TGTGCCAGCAGTCTGACAGGACACAATGAGCAGTTCTTC. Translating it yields CASSLTGHNEQFF.

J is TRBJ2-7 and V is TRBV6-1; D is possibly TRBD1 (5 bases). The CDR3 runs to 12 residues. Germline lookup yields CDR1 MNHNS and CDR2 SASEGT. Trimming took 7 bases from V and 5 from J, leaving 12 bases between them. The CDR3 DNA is TGTGCCAGCACAGGGTTGGTGGACGAGCAGTACTTC. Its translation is CASTGLVDEQYF.

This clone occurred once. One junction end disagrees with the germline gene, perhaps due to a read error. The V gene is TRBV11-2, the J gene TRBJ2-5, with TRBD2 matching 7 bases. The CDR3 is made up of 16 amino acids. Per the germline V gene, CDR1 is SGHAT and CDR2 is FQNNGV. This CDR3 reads CASSQGAGLDQATQYF. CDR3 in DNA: TGTGCCAGCAGCCAGGGAGCGGGACTCGACCAAGCGACCCAGTACTTC.

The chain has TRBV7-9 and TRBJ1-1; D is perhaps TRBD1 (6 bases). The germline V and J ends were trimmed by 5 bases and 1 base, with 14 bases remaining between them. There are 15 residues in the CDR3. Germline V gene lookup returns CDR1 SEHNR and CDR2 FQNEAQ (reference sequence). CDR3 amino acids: CASSATQGRNTEAFF. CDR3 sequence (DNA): TGTGCCAGCAGCGCGACACAGGGAAGGAACACTGAAGCTTTCTTT.

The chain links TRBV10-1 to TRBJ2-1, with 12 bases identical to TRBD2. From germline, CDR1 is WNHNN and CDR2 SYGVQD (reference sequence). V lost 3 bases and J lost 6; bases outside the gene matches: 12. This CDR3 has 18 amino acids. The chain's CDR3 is CASSESSGGEIPGNEQFF. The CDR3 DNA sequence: TGCGCCAGCAGTGAATCTAGCGGGGGGGAGATTCCGGGCAATGAGCAGTTCTTC.

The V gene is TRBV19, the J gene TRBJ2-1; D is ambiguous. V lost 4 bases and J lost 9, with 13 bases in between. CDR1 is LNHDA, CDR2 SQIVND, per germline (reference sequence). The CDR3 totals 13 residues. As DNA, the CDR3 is TGTGCCAGTAGTACCGGCACGGCAACTGAGCAGTTCTTC. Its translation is CASSTGTATEQFF.

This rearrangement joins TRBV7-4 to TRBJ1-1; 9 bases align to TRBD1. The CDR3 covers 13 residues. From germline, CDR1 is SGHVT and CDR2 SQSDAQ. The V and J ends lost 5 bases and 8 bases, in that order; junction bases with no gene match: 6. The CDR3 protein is CASSPDGTGEAFF. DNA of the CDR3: TGTGCCAGCAGCCCAGACGGGACAGGGGAAGCTTTCTTT. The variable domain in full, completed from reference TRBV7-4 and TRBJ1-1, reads GAGVSQSPRYKVAKRGRDVALRCDSISGHVTLYWYRQTLGQGSEVLTYSQSDAQRDKSGRPSGRFSAERPERSVSTLKIQRTEQGDSAVYLCASSPDGTGEAFFGQGTRLTVV.

The CDR3 DNA reads as TGTGCCAGCAGACAACCTAGCGGGAGGGAGCATGAGCAGTTCTTC. Amino acids: CASRQPSGREHEQFF. V gene TRBV6-5 combines with J gene TRBJ2-1; 12 bases match TRBD2. J lost 8 bases, V lost 6 bases, and 8 bases had no gene match. This CDR3 spans 15 amino acids. CDR1 is MNHEY, CDR2 SVGAGI, per germline.

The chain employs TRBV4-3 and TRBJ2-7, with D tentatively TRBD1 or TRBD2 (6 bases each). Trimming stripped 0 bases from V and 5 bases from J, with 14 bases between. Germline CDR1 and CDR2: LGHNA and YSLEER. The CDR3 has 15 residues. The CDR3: CASSQDPFGGNEQYF. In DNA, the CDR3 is TGCGCCAGCAGCCAAGATCCCTTCGGGGGCAACGAGCAGTACTTC.

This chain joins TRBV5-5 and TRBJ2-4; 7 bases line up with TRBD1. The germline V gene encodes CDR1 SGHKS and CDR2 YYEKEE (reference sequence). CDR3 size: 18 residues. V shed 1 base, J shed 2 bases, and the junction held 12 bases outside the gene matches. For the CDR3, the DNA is TGTGCCAGCAGCTTGCGCGGACAGGAAGGGGTTACCAAAAACATTCAGTACTTC. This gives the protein CASSLRGQEGVTKNIQYF.

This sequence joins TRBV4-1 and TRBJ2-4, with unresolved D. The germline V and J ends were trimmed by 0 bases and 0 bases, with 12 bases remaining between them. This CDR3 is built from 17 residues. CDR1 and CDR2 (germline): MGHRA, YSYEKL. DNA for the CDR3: TGCGCCAGCAGCCAAGATACTGCCAGGTTAGCCAAAAACATTCAGTACTTC. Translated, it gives CASSQDTARLAKNIQYF.

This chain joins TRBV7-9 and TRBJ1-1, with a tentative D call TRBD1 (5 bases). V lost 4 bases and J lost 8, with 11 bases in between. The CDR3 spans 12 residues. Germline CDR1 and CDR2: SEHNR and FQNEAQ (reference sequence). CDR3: CASSSGGGEAFF. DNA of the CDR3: TGTGCCAGCAGCTCTGGTGGGGGGGAAGCTTTCTTT.

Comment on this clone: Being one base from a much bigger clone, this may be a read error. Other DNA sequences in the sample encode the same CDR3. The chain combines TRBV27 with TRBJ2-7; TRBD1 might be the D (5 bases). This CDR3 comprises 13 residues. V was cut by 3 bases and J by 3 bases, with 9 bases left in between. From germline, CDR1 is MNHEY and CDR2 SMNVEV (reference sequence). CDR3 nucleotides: TGTGCCAGCAGTTTCGGGCAGGGCTACGAGCAGTACTTC. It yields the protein CASSFGQGYEQYF.